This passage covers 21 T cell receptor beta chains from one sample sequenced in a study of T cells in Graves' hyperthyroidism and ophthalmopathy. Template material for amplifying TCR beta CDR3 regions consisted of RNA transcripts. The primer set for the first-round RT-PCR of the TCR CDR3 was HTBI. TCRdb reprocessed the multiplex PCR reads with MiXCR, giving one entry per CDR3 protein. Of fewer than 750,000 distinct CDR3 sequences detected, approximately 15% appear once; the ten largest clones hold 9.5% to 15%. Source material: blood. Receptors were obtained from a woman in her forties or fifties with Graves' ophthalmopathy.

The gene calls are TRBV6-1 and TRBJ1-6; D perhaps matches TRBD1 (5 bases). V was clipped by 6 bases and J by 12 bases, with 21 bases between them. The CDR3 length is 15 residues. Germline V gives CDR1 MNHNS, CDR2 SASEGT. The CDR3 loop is CASRKGQYDSQPLHF. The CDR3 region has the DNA TGTGCCAGCAGAAAGGGGCAGTACGACTCCCAACCCCTCCACTTT.

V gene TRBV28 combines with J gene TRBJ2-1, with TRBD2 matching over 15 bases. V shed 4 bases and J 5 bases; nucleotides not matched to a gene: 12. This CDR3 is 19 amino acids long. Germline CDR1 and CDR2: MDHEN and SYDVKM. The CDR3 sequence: CASSWTSGRARGANNEQFF. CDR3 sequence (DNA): TGTGCCAGCAGTTGGACTAGCGGGAGGGCCAGGGGTGCCAACAATGAGCAGTTCTTC.

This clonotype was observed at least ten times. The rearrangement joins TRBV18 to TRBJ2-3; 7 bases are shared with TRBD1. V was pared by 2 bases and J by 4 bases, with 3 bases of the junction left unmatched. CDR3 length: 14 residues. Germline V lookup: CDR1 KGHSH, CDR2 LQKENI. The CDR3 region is CASSPSTGADTQYF. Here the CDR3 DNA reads TGTGCCAGCTCACCATCCACAGGGGCAGATACGCAGTATTTT.

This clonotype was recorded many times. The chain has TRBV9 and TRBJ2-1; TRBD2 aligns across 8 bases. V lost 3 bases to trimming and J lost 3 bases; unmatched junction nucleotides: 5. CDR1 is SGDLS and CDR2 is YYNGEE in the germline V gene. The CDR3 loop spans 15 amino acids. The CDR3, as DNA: TGTGCCAGCAGCGCGACCGGGACTAGCTACAATGAGCAGTTCTTC. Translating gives CASSATGTSYNEQFF.

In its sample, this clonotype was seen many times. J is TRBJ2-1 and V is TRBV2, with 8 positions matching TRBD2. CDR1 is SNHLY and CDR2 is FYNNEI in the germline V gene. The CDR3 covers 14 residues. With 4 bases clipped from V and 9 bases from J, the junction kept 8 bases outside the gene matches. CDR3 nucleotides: TGTGCCAGCAGTGCAGCGGGAGCGTTCGGTGAGCAGTTCTTC. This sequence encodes CASSAAGAFGEQFF.

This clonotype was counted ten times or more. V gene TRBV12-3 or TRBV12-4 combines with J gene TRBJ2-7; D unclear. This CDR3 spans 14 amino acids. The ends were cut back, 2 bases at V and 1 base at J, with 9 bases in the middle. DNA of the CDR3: TGTGCCAGCAGTTTATCAGTAGTATCCTACGAGCAGTACTTC. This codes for CASSLSVVSYEQYF.

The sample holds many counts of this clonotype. The CDR3 DNA is TGTGCCAGCAGCACCCAAGCGGGAGACTACGAGCAGTACTTC. Translating it yields CASSTQAGDYEQYF. The chain recombines TRBV11-3 with TRBJ2-7, with TRBD2 identical over 8 bases. The CDR3 contains 14 residues. The germline V gene encodes CDR1 SGHNT and CDR2 YENEEA. The J segment lost 3 bases and the V segment lost 5 bases, leaving 6 bases of the junction unmatched.

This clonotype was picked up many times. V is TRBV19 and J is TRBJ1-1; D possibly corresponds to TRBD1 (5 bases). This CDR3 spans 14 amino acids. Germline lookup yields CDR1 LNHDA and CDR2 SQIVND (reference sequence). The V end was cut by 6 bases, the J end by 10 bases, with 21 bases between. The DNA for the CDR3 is TGTGCCAGTAGGGGATGGGACGCGCCAGAAGGAGCTTTCTTT. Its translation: CASRGWDAPEGAFF.

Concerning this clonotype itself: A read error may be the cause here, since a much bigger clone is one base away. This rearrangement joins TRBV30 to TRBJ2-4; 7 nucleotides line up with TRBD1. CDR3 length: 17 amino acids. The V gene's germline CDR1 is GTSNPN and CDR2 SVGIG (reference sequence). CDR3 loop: CARSAATGVGGKNIQYF. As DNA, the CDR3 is TGTGCCCGGAGTGCAGCAACAGGGGTCGGTGGCAAAAACATTCAGTACTTC.

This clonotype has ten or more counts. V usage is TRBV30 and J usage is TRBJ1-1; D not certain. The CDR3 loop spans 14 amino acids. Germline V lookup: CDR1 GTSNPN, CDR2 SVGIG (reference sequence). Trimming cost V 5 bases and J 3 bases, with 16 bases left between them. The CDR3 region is CAWARAFTDTEAFF. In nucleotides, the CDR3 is TGTGCCTGGGCCCGGGCCTTTACGGACACTGAAGCTTTCTTT.

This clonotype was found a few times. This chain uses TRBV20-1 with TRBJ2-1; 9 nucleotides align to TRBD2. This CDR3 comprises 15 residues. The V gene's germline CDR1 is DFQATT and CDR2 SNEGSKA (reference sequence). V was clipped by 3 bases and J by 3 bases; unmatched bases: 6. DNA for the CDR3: TGCAGTGCTAGTGTAGCGGGAGACCTCTACAATGAGCAGTTCTTC. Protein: CSASVAGDLYNEQFF.

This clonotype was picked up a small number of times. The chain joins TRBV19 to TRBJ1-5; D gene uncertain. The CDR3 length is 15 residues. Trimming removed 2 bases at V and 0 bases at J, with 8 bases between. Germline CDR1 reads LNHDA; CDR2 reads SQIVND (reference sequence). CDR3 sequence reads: CASSIREHSNQPQHF. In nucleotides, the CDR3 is TGTGCCAGTAGTATAAGGGAACATAGCAATCAGCCCCAGCATTTT.

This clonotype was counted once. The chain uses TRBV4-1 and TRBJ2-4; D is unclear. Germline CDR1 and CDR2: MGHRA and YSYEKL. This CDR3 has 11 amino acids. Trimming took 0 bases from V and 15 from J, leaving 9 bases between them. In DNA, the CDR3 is TGCGCCAGCAGCCAAGACGGTATCTGGTACTTC. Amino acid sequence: CASSQDGIWYF.

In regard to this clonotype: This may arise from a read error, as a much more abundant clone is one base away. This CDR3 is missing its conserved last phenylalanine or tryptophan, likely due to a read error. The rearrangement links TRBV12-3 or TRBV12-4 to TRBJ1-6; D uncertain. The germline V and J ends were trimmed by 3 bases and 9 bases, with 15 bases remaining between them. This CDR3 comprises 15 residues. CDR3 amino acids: CASSFGSPLVSPLHS. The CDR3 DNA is TGTGCCAGCAGTTTTGGTTCCCCTCTAGTTTCACCCCTCCACTCT.

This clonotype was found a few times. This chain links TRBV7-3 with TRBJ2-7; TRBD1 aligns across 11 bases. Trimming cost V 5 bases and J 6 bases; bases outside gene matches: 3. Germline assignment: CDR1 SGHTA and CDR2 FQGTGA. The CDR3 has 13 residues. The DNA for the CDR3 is TGTGCCAGCAGCCGGACAGGGGGCGCCGAGCAGTACTTC. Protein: CASSRTGGAEQYF.

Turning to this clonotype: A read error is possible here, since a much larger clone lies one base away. CDR3 sequence reads: CASSFRDGYTF. The CDR3, as DNA: TGTGCCAGCAGCTTCAGGGATGGCTACACCTTC. The chain carries TRBV7-9 and TRBJ1-2, with D tentatively TRBD1 (5 bases). Germline V CDR1 and CDR2: SEHNR, FQNEAQ (reference sequence). CDR3 length: 11 amino acids. Trimming removed 3 bases from V and 6 bases from J, with 5 bases in between.

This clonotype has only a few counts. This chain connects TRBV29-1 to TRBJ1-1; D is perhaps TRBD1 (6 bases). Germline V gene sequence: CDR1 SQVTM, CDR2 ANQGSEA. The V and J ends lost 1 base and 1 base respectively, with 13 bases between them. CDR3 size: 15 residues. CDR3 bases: TGCAGCGTTGAAGGGGGGGACATATGGAACACTGAAGCTTTCTTT. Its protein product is CSVEGGDIWNTEAFF.

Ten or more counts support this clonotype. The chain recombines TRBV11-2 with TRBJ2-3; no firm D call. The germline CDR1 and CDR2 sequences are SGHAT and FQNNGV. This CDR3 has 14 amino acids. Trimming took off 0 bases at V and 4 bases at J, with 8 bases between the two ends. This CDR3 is CASSLDTLADTQYF. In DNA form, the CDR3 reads TGTGCCAGCAGCTTAGACACCCTCGCAGATACGCAGTATTTT.

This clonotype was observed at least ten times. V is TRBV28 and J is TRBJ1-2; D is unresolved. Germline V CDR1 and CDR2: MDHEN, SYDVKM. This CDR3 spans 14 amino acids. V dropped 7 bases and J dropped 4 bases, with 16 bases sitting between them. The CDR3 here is CASTHRGRGYGYTF. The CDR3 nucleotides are TGTGCCAGCACCCACCGCGGTAGAGGCTATGGCTACACCTTC.

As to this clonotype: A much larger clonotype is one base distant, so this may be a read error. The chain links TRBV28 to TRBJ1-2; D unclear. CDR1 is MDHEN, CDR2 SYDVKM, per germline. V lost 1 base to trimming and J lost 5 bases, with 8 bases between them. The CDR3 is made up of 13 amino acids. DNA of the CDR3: TGTGCCAGCAGTTTATCCCTACAGTATGGCTACACCTTC. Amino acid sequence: CASSLSLQYGYTF.

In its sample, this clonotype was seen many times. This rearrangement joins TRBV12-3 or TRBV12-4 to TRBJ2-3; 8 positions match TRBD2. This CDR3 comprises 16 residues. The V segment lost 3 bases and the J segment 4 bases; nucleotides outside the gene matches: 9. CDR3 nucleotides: TGTGCCAGCAGTTTTGGTGGGCTAGCGGGTGCAGATACGCAGTATTTT. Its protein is CASSFGGLAGADTQYF.